A selection of T cell receptor beta chains follows, all from one sample in a study of radiotherapy plus CTLA-4 blockade in lung cancer. This table comes from immunoSEQ multiplex PCR, and its TCRdb copy is limited to in-frame clones, with some not included. Of about 59,000 clones listed, 72% are singletons. The material sequenced was peripheral blood, taken from a patient treated with radiotherapy plus ipilimumab. The receptors come from a human donor with non-small cell lung cancer whose response to radiotherapy plus ipilimumab could not be evaluated. CDR3s include the opening cysteine and the closing phenylalanine or tryptophan. The D gene is left open where the match is weak. The size entry is marked missing in some rows and otherwise reads once, few, many or a size class.

d_call j_call v_call clone_size cdr3_aa cdr3_nt
. TRBJ1-2 TRBV5-6 . CASSLTSASNYGYTF TGTGCCAGCAGCTTAACGTCCGCGTCTAACTATGGCTACACCTTC
TRBD1 TRBJ1-2 TRBV19 . CASMSTGMHGYTF TGTGCCAGTATGTCGACAGGGATGCATGGCTACACCTTC
. TRBJ1-1 TRBV7-6 . CASSLAGMNTEAFF TGTGCCAGCAGCTTGGCAGGGATGAACACTGAAGCTTTCTTT
. TRBJ1-2 TRBV5-4 . CASSPDINYGYTF TGTGCCAGCAGCCCCGACATTAACTATGGCTACACCTTC
TRBD1 TRBJ2-2 TRBV27 once CASSPGTGVAGELFF TGTGCCAGCAGCCCCGGGACAGGGGTTGCCGGGGAGCTGTTTTTT
. TRBJ1-3 TRBV19 few CATLTGDYLGNTIYF TGTGCCACCTTGACAGGAGACTACCTTGGAAACACCATATATTTT
TRBD1 TRBJ2-7 TRBV6-5 . CASRPQDRPYEQYF TGTGCCAGCAGACCGCAGGACAGGCCGTACGAGCAGTACTTC
TRBD1 TRBJ1-4 TRBV6-4 . CASSDPPDREKVRGKLFF TGTGCCAGCAGTGACCCTCCGGACAGGGAGAAAGTGAGAGGGAAACTGTTTTTT
TRBD2 TRBJ2-1 TRBV5-1 . CASSPATSGRPYNEQFF TGCGCCAGCAGCCCGGCGACTAGCGGGCGCCCCTACAATGAGCAGTTCTTC
. TRBJ2-6 TRBV5-4 . CASSSGSGANVLTF TGTGCCAGCAGCTCAGGGTCTGGGGCCAACGTCCTGACTTTC
. TRBJ2-2 TRBV7-8 . CASSGRQYTGELFF TGTGCCAGCAGCGGACGACAGTACACCGGGGAGCTGTTTTTT
TRBD1 TRBJ1-5 TRBV2 . CASLRDRGGNQPQHF TGTGCCAGTTTGAGAGACAGGGGAGGAAATCAGCCCCAGCATTTT
. TRBJ2-5 TRBV5-1 . CASRYSEPRETQYF TGCGCCAGCAGATATTCGGAGCCCCGGGAGACCCAGTACTTC
. TRBJ1-2 TRBV27 . CASSDAGLPDNYGYTF TGTGCCAGCAGTGACGCAGGACTCCCGGACAACTATGGCTACACCTTC
. TRBJ1-1 TRBV6-9 many CASSSRKGTGNEAFF TGTGCCAGCAGTTCACGTAAAGGAACGGGGAATGAAGCTTTCTTT
TRBD1 TRBJ2-7 TRBV5-5 once CASSYGLITGASYEQYF TGTGCCAGCAGCTACGGCTTGATTACAGGGGCATCCTACGAGCAGTACTTC
TRBD2 TRBJ2-3 TRBV4-1 . CASSQVGLATDTQYF TGCGCCAGCAGCCAAGTCGGACTAGCGACAGATACGCAGTATTTT
. TRBJ1-2 TRBV28 . CASSKSRAYYGYTF TGTGCCAGCAGTAAAAGCAGGGCGTACTATGGCTACACCTTC
. TRBJ1-1 TRBV6-5 many CASNPGWGPNTEAFF TGTGCCAGCAACCCCGGTTGGGGCCCGAACACTGAAGCTTTCTTT
TRBD1 TRBJ1-2 TRBV18 . CASSPPAWTGLGYTF TGTGCCAGCTCACCACCCGCCTGGACAGGGCTTGGCTACACCTTC
TRBD1 TRBJ1-2 TRBV2 few CASSETGTNYGYTF TGTGCCAGCAGTGAGACAGGGACGAACTATGGCTACACCTTC
TRBD1 TRBJ1-3 TRBV25-1 . CASSEGRDRGLGVNTIYF TGTGCCAGCAGTGAAGGGAGAGACAGGGGGCTGGGTGTAAACACCATATATTTT
. TRBJ2-2 TRBV7-2 once CASSLARTGELFF TGTGCCAGCAGCTTAGCCAGGACCGGGGAGCTGTTTTTT
. TRBJ1-2 TRBV6-5 few CASSYSNGLGDTF TGTGCCAGCAGTTACTCGAACGGCCTCGGGGACACCTTC
. TRBJ2-3 TRBV6-4 . CASSEQAGDTQYF TGTGCCAGCAGTGAGCAAGCAGGGGATACGCAGTATTTT
TRBD1 TRBJ2-7 TRBV4-2 . CASSQWDRGYEQYF TGTGCCAGCAGCCAATGGGACAGGGGGTACGAGCAGTACTTC
TRBD1 TRBJ1-5 TRBV5-8 . CASSPGQVRHNQPQHF TGTGCCAGCAGCCCGGGACAGGTTCGCCACAATCAGCCCCAGCATTTT
TRBD2 TRBJ2-1 TRBV7-3 . CASSRSSGGAKFF TGTGCCAGCAGCCGCTCTAGCGGGGGGGCGAAGTTCTTC
TRBD1 TRBJ2-7 TRBV7-8 . CASSSTGGGYEQYF TGTGCCAGCAGCTCGACAGGGGGCGGCTACGAGCAGTACTTC
TRBD2 TRBJ2-1 TRBV7-3 few CASSLTPSSGYNEQFF TGTGCCAGCAGCTTAACGCCCTCTAGCGGGTACAATGAGCAGTTCTTC
. TRBJ2-3 TRBV6-5 . CASSYSPNSDTQYF TGTGCCAGCAGTTACTCTCCTAATTCAGATACGCAGTATTTT
. TRBJ1-4 TRBV10-3 . CAISPEGLGNEKLFF TGTGCCATCAGCCCAGAGGGTCTGGGAAATGAAAAACTGTTTTTT
. TRBJ2-5 TRBV7-8 . CASSLGQSQETQYF TGTGCCAGCAGCTTAGGTCAGTCGCAAGAGACCCAGTACTTC
. TRBJ1-6 TRBV6-6 . CASSYNQGISPLHF TGTGCCAGCAGTTATAACCAGGGGATCTCACCCCTCCACTTT
. TRBJ1-5 TRBV28 many CASSPRGWQGNQPQHF TGTGCCAGCAGTCCGCGGGGGTGGCAGGGAAATCAGCCCCAGCATTTT
TRBD1 TRBJ2-6 TRBV5-4 few CASSSRDRGPSGANVLTF TGTGCCAGCAGCTCTCGGGACAGGGGGCCTTCTGGGGCCAACGTCCTGACTTTC
. TRBJ2-7 TRBV7-2 few CASSFVQTYEQYF TGTGCCAGCAGCTTTGTACAGACCTACGAGCAGTACTTC
. TRBJ2-7 TRBV6-6 . CASSYGAGGGYEQYF TGTGCCAGCAGTTACGGAGCAGGGGGAGGCTACGAGCAGTACTTC
TRBD1 TRBJ2-1 TRBV19 . CASSPRQGLGNEQFF TGTGCCAGTAGTCCCAGACAGGGGTTGGGCAATGAGCAGTTCTTC
TRBD1 TRBJ2-5 TRBV6-6 once CASSPGQGAVTQYF TGTGCCAGCAGTCCCGGACAGGGGGCAGTGACCCAGTACTTC
TRBD2 TRBJ2-2 TRBV11-2 . CASSLAGGGYYTGELFF TGTGCCAGCAGCTTAGCTGGCGGGGGGTACTACACCGGGGAGCTGTTTTTT